This TCR beta chain originates from a study of shared clonotypes between healthy human individuals. Profiled with immunoSEQ multiplex PCR; TCRdb holds only in-frame clones, not every one. This sample has 490,000 or so clones, with 79% found just once. A note on this clone: Other nucleotide sequences from this sample produce the same CDR3.

The germline CDR1 and CDR2 sequences are DFQATT and SNEGSKA (reference sequence). The CDR3 covers 11 residues. V gene TRBV20-1 combines with J gene TRBJ2-5, with a weak D call TRBD2 (6 bases). The J call could be wrong; TRBJ2-7 is a better fit for the DNA end. The clonotype originates from a woman aged 40 to 49 in good health. Some clones in this sample may be carry-over from other donors' samples. The sequenced material came from PBMCs. CDR3 nucleotide sequence: TGCAGTGCGCGGGACTCCTACGAGCAGTACTTC. Amino acids: CSARDSYEQYF.